Each of the 27 T cell receptor beta chains below was sequenced from the same sample in a study of cytomegalovirus exposure and HLA in healthy donors. PCR primers comprised 60 Vbeta and 13 Jbeta primers. The data were produced by immunoSEQ multiplex PCR, yet TCRdb's version contains in-frame clones alone and is incomplete. The sample includes approximately 200,000 clones, approximately 79% of them seen just once. The source material was PBMCs. The receptors here all came from a girl aged 5-17 years in good health and CMV-seropositive.

The chain couples TRBV4-3 to TRBJ1-2; 8 bases are shared with TRBD1. CDR1 is LGHNA and CDR2 is YSLEER in the germline V gene. The CDR3 sequence is 15 residues long. Germline trimming cut 0 bases from V and 8 bases from J; bases unmatched to any gene: 8. The CDR3 is CASSQDRDRSRGYTF. In nucleotides, the CDR3 is TGCGCCAGCAGCCAAGATCGGGACAGGTCTAGAGGCTACACCTTC.

The chain combines TRBV5-6 with TRBJ1-6; D gene uncertain. The CDR3 sequence is 15 residues long. Germline V CDR1 and CDR2: SGHDT, YYEEEE. V was cut by 2 bases and J by 0 bases, with 6 bases left in between. In DNA form, the CDR3 reads TGTGCCAGCAGCTTTTGGAGCTCCTATAATTCACCCCTCCACTTT. Its protein product is CASSFWSSYNSPLHF.

This chain links TRBV5-1 with TRBJ2-2; 7 bases map to TRBD1. J gave up 5 bases and V 5 bases, and 3 bases lay outside the gene matches. CDR1 and CDR2 from the germline V gene are SGHRS and YFSETQ. This CDR3 has 13 residues. CDR3 amino acids: CASRSTGTGELFF. CDR3 coding DNA: TGCGCCAGCAGGTCGACAGGGACCGGGGAGCTGTTTTTT.

This sequence joins TRBV4-3 and TRBJ2-5; D unclear. Germline V gene lookup returns CDR1 LGHNA and CDR2 YSLEER. V was shortened by 0 bases and J by 5 bases, with 7 bases between the two germline ends. The CDR3 has 13 amino acids. CDR3 nucleotide sequence: TGCGCCAGCAGCCAAGAGGCTAGTGAGACCCAGTACTTC. Translation gives CASSQEASETQYF.

The gene calls are TRBV27 and TRBJ2-2, with 12 bases aligning to TRBD1. V was pared by 4 bases and J by 6 bases, with 12 bases of the junction left unmatched. This CDR3 comprises 18 residues. The V gene's germline CDR1 is MNHEY and CDR2 SMNVEV (reference sequence). The CDR3 here is CASSSIIAGQGAPGELFF. The CDR3 DNA reads TGTGCCAGCAGTTCGATAATCGCGGGACAGGGGGCCCCCGGGGAGCTGTTTTTT.

In its sample, this clone was seen a few times. The genes are TRBV5-1 and TRBJ1-1; maybe TRBD1 (5 bases). The CDR3 is 15 residues long. The germline V and J ends were trimmed by 1 base and 0 bases, with 10 bases remaining between them. Germline V gene data show CDR1 as SGHRS and CDR2 as YFSETQ. The CDR3 DNA reads TGCGCCAGCAGCTTGTCAGCAGGGATGAACACTGAAGCTTTCTTT. It codes for CASSLSAGMNTEAFF.

The chain couples TRBV19 to TRBJ1-6; D is possibly TRBD1 (6 bases). The CDR3 runs to 13 residues. V gave up 8 bases and J gave up 11 bases, with 16 bases separating them. From germline, CDR1 is LNHDA and CDR2 SQIVND (reference sequence). CDR3 DNA sequence: TGTGCCAGTCAGGACAGCCCCGCAGCACCCCTCCACTTT. This translates into CASQDSPAAPLHF.

The chain links TRBV23-1 to TRBJ1-5; D is unclear. TRBV23-1 is an ORF, with its function uncertain. The CDR3 covers 15 residues. V was shortened by 2 bases and J by 0 bases, with 8 bases between the two germline ends. This CDR3 is CASSQGAGSNQPQHF. The CDR3 DNA sequence: TGCGCCAGCAGTCAAGGCGCAGGTAGCAATCAGCCCCAGCATTTT.

CDR3 bases: TGTGCCAGTAGTATAGGGACTCGCGGGCTGAACACTGAAGCTTTCTTT. Its protein is CASSIGTRGLNTEAFF. The V call is TRBV19, the J call TRBJ1-1; D remains ambiguous. The CDR3 spans 16 residues. Germline V CDR1 and CDR2: LNHDA, SQIVND (reference sequence). The V gene lost 1 base and the J gene lost 0 bases, with 12 bases spanning the gap.

This chain joins TRBV19 and TRBJ2-7; the match to TRBD2 covers 8 bases. Germline CDR1 is LNHDA and CDR2 is SQIVND (reference sequence). J was trimmed by 6 bases and V by 3 bases; bases with no gene match: 10. The CDR3 runs 15 residues. The chain's CDR3 is CASSIESGGPFEQYF. The CDR3 bases are TGTGCCAGTAGTATTGAATCGGGGGGGCCTTTCGAGCAGTACTTC.

The table lists this clone with a few counts. The chain employs TRBV2 and TRBJ2-3, with D possibly TRBD1 on 7 matching bases. Trimming shortened V by 6 bases and J by 3 bases, and 16 bases separated the two germline ends. CDR1 is SNHLY and CDR2 is FYNNEI in the germline V gene. The CDR3 has 15 residues. The CDR3 region has the DNA TGTGCCAGCAGGCGCAGGGGGGCGACGACAGATACGCAGTATTTT. Translating it yields CASRRRGATTDTQYF.

In its sample, this clone was seen once. The gene calls are TRBV5-5 and TRBJ1-2; TRBD1 matches at 7 bases. The V segment lost 0 bases and the J segment 8 bases; nucleotides outside the gene matches: 13. The germline CDR1 and CDR2 sequences are SGHKS and YYEKEE (reference sequence). The CDR3 contains 16 residues. For the CDR3, the DNA is TGTGCCAGCAGCTTGGGGGACAGACAGGTCCCGACGGGCTACACCTTC. Protein product: CASSLGDRQVPTGYTF.

The chain recombines TRBV18 with TRBJ1-1; 9 bases match TRBD1. V shed 5 bases, J shed 8 bases, and the junction held 3 bases outside the gene matches. Germline-derived CDR1 and CDR2 are KGHSH and LQKENI. This CDR3 contains 12 residues. In DNA form, the CDR3 reads TGTGCCAGCTCATACGGGACAGGGGAAGCTTTCTTT. This codes for CASSYGTGEAFF.

The rearrangement uses TRBV19 and TRBJ2-1; no clear D gene. Germline V gene data show CDR1 as LNHDA and CDR2 as SQIVND (reference sequence). Deletions cut 0 bases from V and 10 bases from J, with 13 bases between. There are 14 residues in the CDR3. The CDR3 here is CASSIDLPTGEQFF. The CDR3 region has the DNA TGTGCCAGTAGTATAGATCTCCCGACTGGGGAGCAGTTCTTC.

This clone was observed once. The rearrangement uses TRBV2 and TRBJ1-2; 9 nucleotides match TRBD1. Germline assignment: CDR1 SNHLY and CDR2 FYNNEI. The trim removed 6 bases at V and 5 bases at J, leaving 4 bases unmatched. This CDR3 is built from 13 residues. This chain's CDR3 is CASSLGTGYGYTF. The CDR3 nucleotides read TGTGCCAGCAGCCTTGGGACAGGGTATGGCTACACCTTC.

The V call is TRBV7-8, the J call TRBJ2-5; a weak D match, TRBD2 (7 bases). V was clipped by 1 base and J by 7 bases, with 13 bases between them. Germline CDR1 reads SGHVS; CDR2 reads FQNEAQ. This CDR3 is 14 amino acids long. CDR3 protein: CASSLEGGVGTQYF. The CDR3, as DNA: TGTGCCAGCAGCTTAGAGGGGGGGGTGGGGACCCAGTACTTC.

The V gene is TRBV23-1, the J gene TRBJ1-3; 7 nucleotides align to TRBD1. TRBV23-1 is marked as an open reading frame, function uncertain. The CDR3 runs to 17 residues. The junction had 9 bases not matched to a gene; V was cut back by 0 bases and J by 4 bases. The CDR3 loop reads CASSQSGVDRDGNTIYF. The CDR3 region has the DNA TGCGCCAGCAGTCAATCCGGGGTCGACAGGGACGGAAACACCATATATTTT.

The CDR3: CASSNRGTEAFF. CDR3 sequence (DNA): TGTGCCAGCAGCAATAGGGGGACAGAAGCTTTCTTT. V gene TRBV7-9 combines with J gene TRBJ1-1, with D tentatively TRBD1 (6 bases). CDR1 is SEHNR, CDR2 FQNEAQ, per germline (reference sequence). Trimming pared 5 bases from V and 8 bases from J, leaving 12 bases between. This CDR3 has 12 amino acids.

The CDR3 DNA reads TGTGCCAGCAGTTCGACAGCTTACGAGCAGTACTTC. It yields the protein CASSSTAYEQYF. This rearrangement joins TRBV6-5 to TRBJ2-7; a weak D match, TRBD1 (5 bases). V lost 4 bases to trimming and J lost 4 bases, with 8 bases between them. The germline CDR1 and CDR2 sequences are MNHEY and SVGAGI. The CDR3 is made up of 12 amino acids.

The genes are TRBV6-5 and TRBJ2-1; 12 nucleotides match TRBD2. Germline V gene sequence: CDR1 MNHEY, CDR2 SVGAGI. Trimming took 0 bases from V and 5 from J; bases not matched to a gene: 2. The CDR3 runs to 16 residues. The CDR3 is CASSYSGLAGNNEQFF. CDR3 coding DNA: TGTGCCAGCAGTTACTCAGGACTAGCGGGGAACAATGAGCAGTTCTTC.

The V gene is TRBV6-4, the J gene TRBJ2-3; D is unclear. V lost 0 bases to trimming and J lost 8 bases, with 9 bases between them. This CDR3 is 13 amino acids long. CDR1 MRHNA and CDR2 SNTAGT come from the germline V gene. The CDR3 spells CASSDSASGTQYF. CDR3 bases: TGTGCCAGCAGTGACTCGGCCTCTGGTACGCAGTATTTT.

This clone was seen only a few times. The genes are TRBV10-1 and TRBJ1-2; no reliable D call. CDR1 is WNHNN, CDR2 SYGVQD, per germline (reference sequence). Deletions cut 3 bases from V and 7 bases from J, with 12 bases between. The CDR3 covers 13 residues. The CDR3 sequence is CASSEGRLGGYTF. The CDR3 bases are TGCGCCAGCAGTGAAGGGAGGTTGGGTGGCTACACCTTC.

This chain joins TRBV27 and TRBJ2-3; possibly TRBD2 for D (7 bases). This CDR3 is built from 18 residues. The V end was cut by 2 bases, the J end by 2 bases, with 20 bases between. Germline CDR1 reads MNHEY; CDR2 reads SMNVEV (reference sequence). The CDR3 nucleotides read TGTGCCAGCAGTTTAGTTGGCGGGGGCACCCTTCACACAGATACGCAGTATTTT. Its translation is CASSLVGGGTLHTDTQYF.

This chain uses TRBV7-2 with TRBJ2-5; perhaps TRBD2 as D (7 bases). V was trimmed by 5 bases and J by 2 bases, leaving 12 bases between them. Looked up from germline, CDR1 is SGHTA and CDR2 is FQGNSA. The CDR3 has 14 residues. CDR3 sequence: CASSEGGGQETQYF. CDR3 sequence (DNA): TGTGCCAGCAGCGAAGGGGGGGGGCAAGAGACCCAGTACTTC.

The chain is built from TRBV5-1 and TRBJ2-2, with D possibly being TRBD2 (5 bases). Trimming removed 1 base at V and 3 bases at J, with 10 bases between. CDR1 SGHRS and CDR2 YFSETQ come from the germline V gene. The CDR3 runs to 15 residues. The CDR3 region is CASSLTSSDTGELFF. CDR3 nucleotide sequence: TGCGCCAGCAGCTTGACTAGTAGTGACACCGGGGAGCTGTTTTTT. The whole variable domain, filled in from reference TRBV5-1 and TRBJ2-2, reads KAGVTQTPRYLIKTRGQQVTLSCSPISGHRSVSWYQQTPGQGLQFLFEYFSETQRNKGNFPGRFSGRQFSNSRSEMNVSTLELGDSALYLCASSLTSSDTGELFFGEGSRLTVL.

The chain's CDR3 is CASRNPQGPGETQYF. The CDR3, as DNA: TGTGCCAGCAGGAACCCACAGGGGCCGGGAGAGACCCAGTACTTC. The chain employs TRBV6-5 and TRBJ2-5, with 7 bases lining up with TRBD1. The length of the CDR3 is 15 residues. Germline loops: CDR1 MNHEY, CDR2 SVGAGI. V was clipped by 6 bases and J by 4 bases; unmatched bases: 11.

The genes are TRBV27 and TRBJ2-5; maybe TRBD1 (6 bases). Trimming took 5 bases from V and 5 from J, leaving 24 bases between them. Per the germline V gene, CDR1 is MNHEY and CDR2 is SMNVEV (reference sequence). This CDR3 spans 17 amino acids. CDR3 DNA sequence: TGTGCCAGCAGTGAAGCGAACAGGGCTCGGTTTGGGGAGACCCAGTACTTC. Amino acid sequence: CASSEANRARFGETQYF.